These T cell receptor beta chains were read from a single sample in a study of cytomegalovirus exposure and HLA in healthy donors. Repertoires were generated with immunoSEQ multiplex PCR, while TCRdb's copy carries only in-frame clones and drops some. The sample gives 100,000 or so clones, approximately 16% of which show up once; approximately 0.8% is in the top ten. Input material: PBMCs. The receptors here all came from a female donor in good health and CMV-seronegative. The CDR3 runs from the conserved cysteine through the conserved F or W. A D gene is named only where the DNA matches it firmly. For some rows the clone size is stated as once, few or many, or as a class when expanded; others skip it.

.	few	TRBV7-9	TRBJ1-5	TGTGCCAGCAGCTTATTTTCGGGGGAGAGCAATCAGCCCCAGCATTTT	CASSLFSGESNQPQHF
.	.	TRBV15	TRBJ2-3	TGTGCCACCAGCTTCGTGTCAGATACGCAGTATTTT	CATSFVSDTQYF
TRBD2	few	TRBV9	TRBJ2-3	TGTGCCAGCAGCGTAGGCACTAGCGGCACAGATACGCAGTATTTT	CASSVGTSGTDTQYF
.	few	TRBV21-1	TRBJ1-4	TGTGCCAGCACGGCCCCGGCAGGATCTAATGAAAAACTGTTTTTT	CASTAPAGSNEKLFF
TRBD1	few	TRBV11-2	TRBJ2-1	TGTGCCAGCAGCCTGGGACAGTACAATGAGCAGTTCTTC	CASSLGQYNEQFF
TRBD1	few	TRBV20-1	TRBJ2-1	TGCAGTGCTATGGGACAGGTGGAGCAGTTCTTC	CSAMGQVEQFF
TRBD1	.	TRBV19	TRBJ2-3	TGTGCCAGTAGTACCGGACAGGGCACAGATACGCAGTATTTT	CASSTGQGTDTQYF
.	.	TRBV10-2	TRBJ2-7	TGCGCCAGCAGTGACAGGGGTCGACCCTACGAGCAGTACTTC	CASSDRGRPYEQYF
TRBD1	.	TRBV11-2	TRBJ1-5	TGTGCCAGCAGCTTAGATCGAAGGGGGCTTGGCAATCAGCCCCAGCATTTT	CASSLDRRGLGNQPQHF
TRBD1	few	TRBV28	TRBJ2-3	TGTGCCAGCACTTCGACAGGGGGTTCACTTTACGATACGCAGTATTTT	CASTSTGGSLYDTQYF
TRBD1	once	TRBV9	TRBJ2-5	TGTGCCAGCAGCGTTGGACAGGGATTAGAGACCCAGTACTTC	CASSVGQGLETQYF
.	.	TRBV6-5	TRBJ2-5	TGTGCCAGCAGCGCAGCGTGGCAAGAGACCCAGTACTTC	CASSAAWQETQYF
.	.	TRBV6-5	TRBJ2-7	TGTGCCAGCAGTTACACATCAGGTACAGGGTCATCCGAGCAGTACTTC	CASSYTSGTGSSEQYF
.	.	TRBV19	TRBJ2-7	TGTGCCAGCGGGACTCACGAGCAGTACTTC	CASGTHEQYF
TRBD1	few	TRBV19	TRBJ2-1	TGTGCCAGTAGCCACCCCGGACAGGGGATCGGCAATGAGCAGTTCTTC	CASSHPGQGIGNEQFF
TRBD1	.	TRBV29-1	TRBJ2-7	TGCAGCGTTGTCCCGGGACAGAGGGACGAGCAGTACTTC	CSVVPGQRDEQYF
TRBD1	.	TRBV5-4	TRBJ2-2	TGTGCCAGCAGGCCCTCCGGGACAGCCACCGGGGAGCTGTTTTTT	CASRPSGTATGELFF
.	.	TRBV23-1	TRBJ1-1	TGCGCCAGCAGTCACATGGCAGGGGTCTTGAACACTGAAGCTTTCTTT	CASSHMAGVLNTEAFF
TRBD2	.	TRBV4-2	TRBJ2-1	TGTGCCAGCAGCCAAGTGGCGGGCGGGGGACACAATGAGCAGTTCTTC	CASSQVAGGGHNEQFF
TRBD1	.	TRBV5-1	TRBJ1-3	TGCGCCAGCAGCCCCCGGACAGGGGATGGAAACACCATATATTTT	CASSPRTGDGNTIYF
.	few	TRBV10-3	TRBJ2-1	TGTGCCATCAGTGGACAGAGCTCCTACAATGAGCAGTTCTTC	CAISGQSSYNEQFF
.	few	TRBV6-5	TRBJ1-2	TGTGCCAGCAGTTACGCGAATAACTATGGCTACACCTTC	CASSYANNYGYTF
.	few	TRBV7-6	TRBJ2-7	TGTGCCAGCAGCCCAAGCCCACCCCTAGCTCCTAGGTACGAGCAGTACTTC	CASSPSPPLAPRYEQYF
TRBD1	.	TRBV5-5	TRBJ1-5	TGTGCCAGCAGCTTGGGGGCAGGGGGAAATCAGCCCCAGCATTTT	CASSLGAGGNQPQHF
TRBD2	few	TRBV5-1	TRBJ2-1	TGCGCCAGCTTTAAGGGCGGGGGGAACTACAATGAGCAGTTCTTC	CASFKGGGNYNEQFF
TRBD1	.	TRBV19	TRBJ2-2	TGTGCCAGTAGTATGGGGGACAGGGACGCCGGGGAGCTGTTTTTT	CASSMGDRDAGELFF
.	.	TRBV9	TRBJ2-7	TGTGCCAGCAGCCCCCGGTCATATCTAGCCTACGAGCAGTACTTC	CASSPRSYLAYEQYF
.	.	TRBV5-6	TRBJ1-2	TGTGCCAGCAGCTCACCGTCGGCCCCAGGGGATGGCGGCTACACCTTC	CASSSPSAPGDGGYTF
.	few	TRBV6-1	TRBJ1-1	TGTGCCAGCAGCCAATCCGGGACTAGGGGAGCTTTCTTT	CASSQSGTRGAFF
TRBD1	.	TRBV2	TRBJ1-2	TGTGCCAGCAGTGAAAAGGGGGCGACTGCCCCTAGTAACTATGGCTACACCTTC	CASSEKGATAPSNYGYTF
TRBD2	.	TRBV29-1	TRBJ2-1	TGCAGCGTTGGTACCAGACTAGCAGCTTACAATGAGCAGTTCTTC	CSVGTRLAAYNEQFF
TRBD2	.	TRBV7-9	TRBJ2-3	TGTGCCAGCAGCTTACGGACGGGACTAGCGGGCACAGATACGCAGTATTTT	CASSLRTGLAGTDTQYF
TRBD2	.	TRBV2	TRBJ2-1	TGTGCCAGCAGTGCAATAGCGGGGGCCTCCTACAATGAGCAGTTCTTC	CASSAIAGASYNEQFF
.	.	TRBV5-1	TRBJ1-1	TGCGCCAGCAGCTTTCAGGGTGCAGAAGCTTTCTTT	CASSFQGAEAFF
.	.	TRBV7-6	TRBJ2-7	TGTGCCAGCAGCTTAGACCCGGGGTCCTACGAGCAGTACTTC	CASSLDPGSYEQYF
TRBD1	few	TRBV7-2	TRBJ2-3	TGTGCCAGCAGCGTCGTCCCAGGGGGTGAGAGCACAGATACGCAGTATTTT	CASSVVPGGESTDTQYF
TRBD1	few	TRBV28	TRBJ1-1	TGTGCCAGCAGCCGGGACAGGGAATTGACTGAAGCTTTCTTT	CASSRDRELTEAFF
.	few	TRBV5-6	TRBJ2-1	TGTGCCAGCAGCGTGACTACCCACAATGAGCAGTTCTTC	CASSVTTHNEQFF
TRBD2	few	TRBV29-1	TRBJ2-1	TGCAGCGTTCGGACTAGCGGGAGGGCGTATAATGAGCAGTTCTTC	CSVRTSGRAYNEQFF
.	.	TRBV12-1	TRBJ2-6	TGTGCCAGCAGCTCCCGGACGGACAGGGACATAACCTACTCTGGGGCCAACGTCCTGACTTTC	CASSSRTDRDITYSGANVLTF
TRBD2	few	TRBV27	TRBJ2-7	TGTGCCAGCAGTTTATCGCAACCCCGGTTAGCGGGGCTCTACGAGCAGTACTTC	CASSLSQPRLAGLYEQYF
TRBD1	few	TRBV28	TRBJ2-7	TGTGCCAGCAGCAACTCTCCGGGACAGGAGGCCTACGAGCAGTACTTC	CASSNSPGQEAYEQYF
TRBD2	once	TRBV11-2	TRBJ2-3	TGTGCCAGCAGCTTAGGCCCTCTAGCGGGAGTTTTTGATACGCAGTATTTT	CASSLGPLAGVFDTQYF
TRBD1	few	TRBV5-4	TRBJ1-2	TGTGCCAGCAGCTTAGGGACAGGGGGATCTGGCTACACCTTC	CASSLGTGGSGYTF
.	.	TRBV29-1	TRBJ1-2	TGCAGCGTCGCCGGGACACGCGGCTATCAGGGCTACACCTTC	CSVAGTRGYQGYTF